This TCR beta chain was captured by sequencing in a study of T cell repertoires in cytomegalovirus infection. Germline V gene lookup returns CDR1 SGHTA and CDR2 FQGTGA. The V segment lost 0 bases and the J segment 6 bases; nucleotides outside the gene matches: 9. The CDR3 totals 16 residues. One entry per CDR3 protein, called by TCRdb with MiXCR from the reads. The repertoire holds approximately 200,000 distinct CDR3 sequences, approximately 22% seen once, with about 20% in the top ten. This clonotype was counted many times. The sequenced material came from CD8+ T cells from PBMCs. The rearrangement joins TRBV7-3 to TRBJ1-2; TRBD1 aligns across 8 bases. The TCR originated in a human donor in good health (CMV status not recorded). Some clones in this sample may be carry-over from other donors' samples. The CDR3 bases are TGTGCCAGCAGCTTAACTGGGGCAGGGGGCGGGGATGGCTACACCTTC. It yields the protein CASSLTGAGGGDGYTF.